This TCR beta chain came from a study of cytomegalovirus exposure and HLA in healthy donors. The junction had 4 bases not matched to a gene; V was cut back by 7 bases and J by 0 bases. CDR3 length: 14 residues. The germline V gene has CDR1 SGDLS and CDR2 YYNGEE. The PCR was carried out with 60 Vbeta primers and 13 Jbeta primers. Original data processing: Roughly 11 million shared chains were among approximately 80 million unique TCR beta chains counted in a later analysis. TCRdb's table, derived via immunoSEQ multiplex PCR, lists solely in-frame clones and lacks some. V and J calls and clone size are those listed in that table; D and trimming were worked out from the DNA. Of some 45,000 clones listed, roughly 87% were seen once; the top ten hold about 8%. Whole-study findings and limits: TCR beta chains numbering some 160 were designated cytomegalovirus-associated. Excluded were some V segments that proved indistinguishable, including TRBV6-2 and TRBV6-3.

For this clone: Its antigen is as yet unknown.

This clonotype was obtained from a woman between 40 and 50 years old in good health and CMV-seropositive. The specimen was PBMCs. This chain links TRBV9 with TRBJ1-2; 9 bases map to TRBD1. CDR3 sequence: CASGRQGANYGYTF. CDR3 DNA: TGTGCCAGCGGCCGACAGGGGGCTAACTATGGCTACACCTTC.